This TCR beta chain was obtained from a study of T cell repertoires in cytomegalovirus infection. Overall study results and limits: The cumulative frequency of public TCR beta families identified carriers of CMV plus the relevant HLA. Ex vivo responses were dominated by HLA-C-restricted CMV-specific TCR beta clonotypes.

MiXCR, run by TCRdb on the reads, gives a single entry per CDR3 protein. The profile covers about 770,000 distinct CDR3 sequences, with 25% to 35% appearing a single time and roughly 14% taken by the ten largest. The sample holds many counts of this clonotype. Its cognate antigen is unknown. The CDR3 runs 15 residues. Trimming took off 4 bases at V and 7 bases at J, with 16 bases between the two ends. Germline CDR1 reads SGHTA; CDR2 reads FQGNSA. The clonotype was recovered from a human donor in good health (CMV status not recorded). Some clones in this sample may be carry-over from other donors' samples. The specimen was cultured CD8+ T cells from PBMCs, collected from culture after CMV antigen stimulation. The chain links TRBV7-2 to TRBJ1-4; tentatively, D is TRBD1 (5 bases). CDR3 amino acids: CASSSPGQGGEKLFF. Written as DNA, the CDR3 is TGTGCCAGCAGCTCTCCCGGGCAGGGTGGTGAAAAACTGTTTTTT.